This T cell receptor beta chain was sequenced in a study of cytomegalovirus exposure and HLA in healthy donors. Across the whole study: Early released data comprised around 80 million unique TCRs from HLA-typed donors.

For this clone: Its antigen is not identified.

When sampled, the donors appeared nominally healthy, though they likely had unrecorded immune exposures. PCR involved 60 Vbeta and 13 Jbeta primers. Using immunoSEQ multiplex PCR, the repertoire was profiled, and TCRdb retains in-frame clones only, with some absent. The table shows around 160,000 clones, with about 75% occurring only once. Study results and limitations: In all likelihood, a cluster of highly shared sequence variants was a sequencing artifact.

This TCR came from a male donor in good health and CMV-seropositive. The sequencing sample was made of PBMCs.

CDR3 residues: CASSNPGLGSYEQYF. The CDR3 nucleotides are TGCGCCAGCAGCAACCCGGGACTGGGAAGCTACGAGCAGTACTTC. The chain employs TRBV5-1 and TRBJ2-5; possible D gene TRBD2, 6 bases. The J call may be mistaken, given a closer DNA end match to TRBJ2-7. The germline V gene has CDR1 SGHRS and CDR2 YFSETQ. The CDR3 is 15 residues long.